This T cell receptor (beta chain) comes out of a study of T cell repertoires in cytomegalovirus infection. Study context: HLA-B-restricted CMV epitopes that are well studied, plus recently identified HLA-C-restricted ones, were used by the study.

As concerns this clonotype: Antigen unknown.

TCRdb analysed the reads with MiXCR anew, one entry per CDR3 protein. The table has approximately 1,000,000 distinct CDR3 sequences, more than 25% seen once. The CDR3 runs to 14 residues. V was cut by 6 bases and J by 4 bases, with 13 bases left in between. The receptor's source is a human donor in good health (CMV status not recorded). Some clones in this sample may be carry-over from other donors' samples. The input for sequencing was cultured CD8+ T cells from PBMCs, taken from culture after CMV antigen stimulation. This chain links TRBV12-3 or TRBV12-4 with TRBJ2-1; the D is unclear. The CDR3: CASSPSAGYNEQFF. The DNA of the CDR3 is TGTGCCAGCAGCCCTTCGGCAGGATACAATGAGCAGTTCTTC.